This T cell receptor (beta chain) was found in a study of T cells of healthy individuals. TCRdb analysed the 5' RACE reads with MiXCR anew, one entry per CDR3 protein. The repertoire holds some 82,000 distinct CDR3 sequences, with approximately 5.4% as singletons. This CDR3 has 16 amino acids. Germline V gene lookup returns CDR1 MNHNS and CDR2 SASEGT. V dropped 8 bases and J dropped 9; count of bases not matched to a gene: 10. This chain uses TRBV6-1 with TRBJ2-1; 16 bases map to TRBD2. The clonotype was recovered from a female donor in good health. The CDR3 coding sequence is TGTGCCAGCGGGACTAGCGGGAGGGTGGGGTCCCGTGAGCAGTTCTTC. Its translation is CASGTSGRVGSREQFF.